What follows are 30 T cell receptor beta chains derived from one specimen sequenced in a study of monozygotic twins with inflammatory bowel disease (dated by TCRdb to the late 2010s). Libraries were built with 5' RACE. Sequencing used an Illumina HiSeq 2500. The reads underwent TCRdb reprocessing, giving one record for each CDR3 protein sequence and no DNA. The sample table records 70,000 to 95,000 distinct CDR3 sequences. 6% to 9.5% of the sample belongs to the ten largest clones. The specimen sequenced was blood. The receptors derive from a human donor with ulcerative colitis or Crohn's disease, or a healthy co-twin of an affected twin (not recorded which).

The chain links TRBV20-1 to TRBJ1-4; TCRdb calls TRBD1, which cannot be checked without DNA. This CDR3 has 12 amino acids. The germline gives CDR1 DFQATT, CDR2 SNEGSKA (reference sequence). The CDR3 loop reads CSANRQGGKLFF.

V and J are TRBV11-2 and TRBJ2-7; TCRdb's D call of TRBD1 is untestable without DNA. Germline V gene data show CDR1 as SGHAT and CDR2 as FQNNGV. The CDR3 length is 14 residues. Here the CDR3 reads CASSLTGVGYEQYF.

This sequence joins TRBV5-1 and TRBJ1-4. The germline gives CDR1 SGHRS, CDR2 YFSETQ. The length of the CDR3 is 14 residues. The CDR3 loop is CASSLVGSDEKLFF. The full variable domain, rest sourced from reference TRBV5-1 and TRBJ1-4, is KAGVTQTPRYLIKTRGQQVTLSCSPISGHRSVSWYQQTPGQGLQFLFEYFSETQRNKGNFPGRFSGRQFSNSRSEMNVSTLELGDSALYLCASSLVGSDEKLFFGSGTQLSVL.

The chain combines TRBV5-1 with TRBJ2-5; the TCRdb D gene call, TRBD1, has no DNA to confirm it. The V gene's germline CDR1 is SGHRS and CDR2 YFSETQ. The CDR3 totals 15 residues. The CDR3 is CASSLGDRVTETQYF.

The chain has TRBV6-1 and TRBJ2-1; TCRdb indicates TRBD2, and absent DNA this call remains unverified. CDR1 is MNHNS, CDR2 SASEGT, per germline. The CDR3 covers 15 residues. CDR3: CASSDPQRAYNEQFF.

In terms of frequency, this clonotype is medium-sized (0.01 to 0.1%). The gene calls are TRBV12-3 or TRBV12-4 and TRBJ1-1; without DNA, the TCRdb call of TRBD1 cannot be checked. The CDR3 sequence is 13 residues long. The CDR3: CASSLQGNTEAFF.

The chain has TRBV12-3 or TRBV12-4 and TRBJ2-1; the D call of TRBD1 rests on TCRdb alone, since no DNA is present to check it. CDR3 length: 14 amino acids. CDR3 residues: CASSDWGDYNEQFF.

The chain joins TRBV20-1 to TRBJ2-2. Looked up from germline, CDR1 is DFQATT and CDR2 is SNEGSKA (reference sequence). There are 13 residues in the CDR3. This chain's CDR3 is CSAVGLNSGELFF.

The chain links TRBV7-8 to TRBJ1-2. Germline V gene lookup returns CDR1 SGHVS and CDR2 FQNEAQ. The CDR3 covers 14 residues. This CDR3 is CASSLDSVNYGYTF.

The chain has TRBV19 and TRBJ1-1; TCRdb lists TRBD1, though no DNA is available to test this call. The CDR3 is made up of 15 amino acids. The germline V gene has CDR1 LNHDA and CDR2 SQIVND (reference sequence). CDR3 amino acids: CASSIEGRRNTEAFF. The variable domain in full, completed from reference TRBV19 and TRBJ1-1, reads DGGITQSPKYLFRKEGQNVTLSCEQNLNHDAMYWYRQDPGQGLRLIYYSQIVNDFQKGDIAEGYSVSREKKESFPLTVTSAQKNPTAFYLCASSIEGRRNTEAFFGQGTRLTVV.

This sequence joins TRBV20-1 and TRBJ2-7; without DNA, the TCRdb call of TRBD1 cannot be checked. Germline V gene data show CDR1 as DFQATT and CDR2 as SNEGSKA (reference sequence). The CDR3 runs to 14 residues. CDR3: CSATGLGQDYEQYF.

The V and J genes are TRBV29-1 and TRBJ2-5; TCRdb's D call of TRBD1 is untestable without DNA. The CDR3 runs 13 residues. CDR1 and CDR2 from the germline V gene are SQVTM and ANQGSEA. CDR3 sequence reads: CSVVAQAGETQYF.

The chain recombines TRBV7-8 with TRBJ2-1; the D call of TRBD1 rests on TCRdb alone, since no DNA is present to check it. Germline V CDR1 and CDR2: SGHVS, FQNEAQ. CDR3 length: 13 residues. The CDR3 spells CASSFDSYNEQFF.

The genes are TRBV6-6 and TRBJ2-7; as DNA is missing, the TRBD2 call by TCRdb cannot be tested. CDR1 and CDR2 (germline): MNHNY, SVGAGI (reference sequence). This CDR3 has 13 residues. The CDR3 here is CASSWPRQYEQYF.

The CDR3 loop reads CASRLDPANSPLHF. This chain uses TRBV6-6 with TRBJ1-6. The CDR3 is made up of 14 amino acids. Per the germline V gene, CDR1 is MNHNY and CDR2 is SVGAGI (reference sequence).

V is TRBV3-1 and J is TRBJ2-7; lacking DNA, the TRBD1 call made by TCRdb goes unchecked. Germline V gene lookup returns CDR1 LGHDT and CDR2 YNNKEL (reference sequence). This CDR3 has 13 amino acids. This chain's CDR3 is CASANSGIHEQYF.

The chain employs TRBV20-1 and TRBJ1-1. Per germline, CDR1 DFQATT and CDR2 SNEGSKA (reference sequence). The CDR3 covers 13 residues. CDR3 amino acids: CSARRRMNTEAFF.

The V gene is TRBV5-1, the J gene TRBJ2-2; TCRdb designates TRBD1, a call that cannot be tested without DNA. This CDR3 has 13 residues. The germline gives CDR1 SGHRS, CDR2 YFSETQ. Here the CDR3 reads CASSSPSSGELFF.

The chain uses TRBV5-1 and TRBJ2-7; the D call from TCRdb, TRBD2, cannot be confirmed without DNA. Germline CDR1 reads SGHRS; CDR2 reads YFSETQ. The CDR3 is made up of 14 amino acids. CDR3: CASSFTRGGYEQYF.

CDR3 sequence: CASSLLPENTEAFF. The chain joins TRBV7-9 to TRBJ1-1. Germline V gene sequence: CDR1 SEHNR, CDR2 FQNEAQ (reference sequence). This CDR3 has 14 residues.

The chain couples TRBV5-1 to TRBJ1-1; without DNA, the TCRdb call of TRBD1 cannot be checked. Germline values: CDR1 SGHRS, CDR2 YFSETQ. CDR3 size: 17 residues. Here the CDR3 reads CASSPGQVSGGGTEAFF.

The rearrangement joins TRBV6-1 to TRBJ2-1; TCRdb designates TRBD1, a call that cannot be tested without DNA. The CDR3 loop spans 13 amino acids. Germline V gene sequence: CDR1 MNHNS, CDR2 SASEGT. CDR3 protein: CASSGTGVWEQFF.

J is TRBJ2-7 and V is TRBV7-2; no DNA is available, so the TRBD1 call from TCRdb remains unchecked. The CDR3 is 14 amino acids. The germline V gene has CDR1 SGHTA and CDR2 FQGNSA. CDR3 protein: CASSLSGTPYEQYF.

The V gene is TRBV7-9, the J gene TRBJ2-3. Per the germline V gene, CDR1 is SEHNR and CDR2 is FQNEAQ (reference sequence). The CDR3 is 13 amino acids. The CDR3 loop is CASSLARTDTQYF.

This chain links TRBV12-3 or TRBV12-4 with TRBJ2-3; checking the TCRdb D call of TRBD1 is not possible without DNA. CDR3 size: 14 residues. The CDR3: CASSLGRGQDTQYF.

V usage is TRBV5-1 and J usage is TRBJ1-1; the TCRdb call, TRBD1, lacks DNA for checking. The germline V gene has CDR1 SGHRS and CDR2 YFSETQ. This CDR3 region has 17 residues. CDR3 amino acids: CASSLGARTGRNTEAFF.

This chain joins TRBV5-1 and TRBJ1-1; TCRdb's D call, TRBD1, is unchecked because there is no DNA. The germline V gene has CDR1 SGHRS and CDR2 YFSETQ. This CDR3 has 14 residues. This CDR3 is CASSSGQGRGEAFF.

This sequence joins TRBV29-1 and TRBJ2-1. The germline V gene has CDR1 SQVTM and CDR2 ANQGSEA. The CDR3 consists of 12 residues. CDR3 amino acids: CSVEGTIDEQFF.

The rearrangement joins TRBV5-5 to TRBJ2-5; TCRdb names TRBD1, which stays unverified in the absence of DNA. Germline CDR1 is SGHKS and CDR2 is YYEKEE (reference sequence). The length of the CDR3 is 14 residues. CDR3: CATALRGDQETQYF.

V usage is TRBV12-3 or TRBV12-4 and J usage is TRBJ2-1; there is no DNA to check the TCRdb D call of TRBD2. The CDR3 runs 16 residues. The chain's CDR3 is CASSSLAQGRLDEQFF.